The rows below give T cell receptor beta chains drawn from one sample of a study of cytomegalovirus exposure and HLA in healthy donors. Assay used: immunoSEQ multiplex PCR; TCRdb lists only in-frame clones, some missing. The repertoire includes about 58,000 clones, 90% of them detected once, and approximately 1.1% sits in the top ten. Sequencing was carried out using PBMCs. The receptors here all came from a man younger than 30 in good health and CMV-seronegative. Each CDR3 is given with its conserved first and last residue. The order of the fields is CDR3 protein, V gene, J gene.

CASSLVKGANEAFF	TRBV13	TRBJ1-1
CASSKSRTSGYEQYF	TRBV7-2	TRBJ2-7
CASSQPPSGEKLFF	TRBV11-3	TRBJ1-4
CASSLLVHGGNEQFF	TRBV5-1	TRBJ2-1
CASSPMWGQTPGANVLTF	TRBV14	TRBJ2-6
CASSSSGGEQFF	TRBV7-9	TRBJ2-1
CASSQDRTSIIHEQFF	TRBV4-2	TRBJ2-1
CAIRLTSGSAHEQYF	TRBV10-3	TRBJ2-7
CASGGTEGSYEQYF	TRBV7-9	TRBJ2-7
CASTWTSGSLDEQFF	TRBV6-6	TRBJ2-1